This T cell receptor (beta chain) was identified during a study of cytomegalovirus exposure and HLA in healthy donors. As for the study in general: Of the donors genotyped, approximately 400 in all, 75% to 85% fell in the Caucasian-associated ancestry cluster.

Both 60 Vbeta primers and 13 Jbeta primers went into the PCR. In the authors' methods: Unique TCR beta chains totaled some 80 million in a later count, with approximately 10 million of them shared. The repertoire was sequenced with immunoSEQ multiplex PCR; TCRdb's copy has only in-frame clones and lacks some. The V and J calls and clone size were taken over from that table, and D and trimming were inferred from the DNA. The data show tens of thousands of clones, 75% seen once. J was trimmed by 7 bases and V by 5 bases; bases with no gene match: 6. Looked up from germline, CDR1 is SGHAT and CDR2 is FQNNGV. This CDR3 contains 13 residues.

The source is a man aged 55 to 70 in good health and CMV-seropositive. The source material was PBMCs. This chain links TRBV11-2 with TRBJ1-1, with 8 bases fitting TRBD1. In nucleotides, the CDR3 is TGTGCCAGCAGCAAGACAGGGGAGGGTGAAGCTTTCTTT. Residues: CASSKTGEGEAFF.